The clone carrying this T cell receptor (beta chain) was seen only a few times. Its antigen is currently unknown. There are 14 residues in the CDR3. V lost 6 bases to trimming and J lost 0 bases, with 6 bases between them. This sample was taken from a study of CD8 T cells in ankylosing spondylitis. Points from the study as a whole: Both synovial fluid and blood in reactive arthritis had previously been reported to carry some motif variants. Ankylosing spondylitis blood seemed to carry a telltale TCR beta motif made of about 8 highly homologous variants. Clones tied to disease were said to be significantly enriched in matched ankylosing spondylitis synovial fluid.

Quantitative 5'-RACE with molecular barcodes generated TCR beta libraries. TCRdb reanalysed the 5' RACE reads using MiXCR and keeps one entry per CDR3 protein. The data contain 180,000 or so distinct CDR3 sequences, roughly 12% of them singletons. The receptor was isolated from a male donor with ankylosing spondylitis or in good health (not recorded which). The sequenced material came from blood, either unsorted or a sorted T cell fraction (not recorded which). V gene TRBV12-3 or TRBV12-4 combines with J gene TRBJ1-6; no clear D gene. CDR3 nucleotide sequence: TGTGCCAGCAGGATTAGCTCCTATAATTCACCCCTCCACTTT. Its translation is CASRISSYNSPLHF.